This T cell receptor (beta chain) was captured in a study of response to subunit inactivated influenza vaccine. Findings of the study overall: Each seasonal influenza vaccination recruits few new T cells, the authors suggested.

This clonotype was observed many times. The antigen is unknown. An end of the junction does not agree with germline; a read error may underlie this. TCRdb processed the RT-PCR reads anew with MiXCR; each CDR3 protein has one entry. This sample has 650,000 to 700,000 distinct CDR3 sequences, with approximately 14% found just once. The CDR3 is 10 amino acids. The rearrangement uses TRBV12-3 or TRBV12-4 and TRBJ1-2; D remains ambiguous. The input for sequencing was PBMCs from blood, taken about 13 days after vaccination. This receptor was obtained from a man in his fifties who received an inactivated influenza vaccine. The CDR3 nucleotides read TGTGCCAGCACCAATAACGTCCAAGACTTC. It is translated as CASTNNVQDF.